The sequence of this T cell receptor beta chain was determined in a study of blood T cell repertoires in COVID-19. Profiling relied on immunoSEQ multiplex PCR, and the TCRdb table lists in-frame clones only, not all of them. The table includes around 170,000 clones, less than 90% detected once. This clonotype originated in a man younger than 35 with active or convalescent COVID-19. Sequencing was performed on peripheral blood.

The CDR3 spells CATSKDTVRAGSWQYF. The CDR3 DNA reads TGTGCCACCAGCAAAGACACGGTCAGAGCGGGGAGTTGGCAGTACTTC. V is TRBV15 and J is TRBJ2-7; 7 bases map to TRBD2. Trimming cost V 4 bases and J 9 bases; bases outside gene matches: 18. CDR3 length: 16 amino acids. Germline V gene sequence: CDR1 LNHNV, CDR2 YYDKDF (reference sequence).